The source of this T cell receptor beta chain is a study of blood T cell repertoires in COVID-19. Study in general: Some COVID-19 samples were acute and others convalescent; all came from the United States, Italy and Spain. T cells, B-cell-depleted T cells, or PBMCs provided the cDNA or gDNA that served as material.

This clone occurred once. J lost 2 bases, V lost 4 bases, and 7 bases had no gene match. Germline V gene lookup returns CDR1 SGHNT and CDR2 YYREEE (reference sequence). This CDR3 contains 17 residues. Generated by immunoSEQ multiplex PCR, the TCRdb table keeps only in-frame clones and is missing some. The sample lists over 200,000 clones; roughly 90% were seen once. The sequence derives from a man between 25 and 39 years old who had been exposed to COVID-19. Sequencing was carried out using PBMCs or T cells enriched from blood (not recorded which). The chain carries TRBV5-4 and TRBJ2-3, with TRBD2 matching 13 bases. CDR3 bases: TGTGCCAGCAGCAGTGGGACTAGCGGGGTCGTCACAGATACGCAGTATTTT. Its translation: CASSSGTSGVVTDTQYF.